This TCR beta chain was sequenced for a study of blood T cell repertoires in COVID-19. The wider study: Donors in the United States, Italy and Spain gave samples during acute or convalescent COVID-19. T cells, B-cell-depleted T cells, or PBMCs provided the cDNA or gDNA that served as material.

The length of the CDR3 is 12 residues. The V gene end was trimmed by 7 bases and the J gene end by 6 bases; junction bases not matched to a gene: 5. CDR1 is LNHDA, CDR2 SQIVND, per germline (reference sequence). In the original workflow: Estimates of nucleated cell counts were drawn from the amplification of reference gene primers. The table came from immunoSEQ multiplex PCR; TCRdb's copy has only in-frame clones and leaves some out. V and J calls and clone size are copied from that table; D and trimming were computed from the DNA. The repertoire holds just over 75,000 clones, over 80% seen once, with 3.5% to 4% in the top ten.

The receptor was isolated from a man aged 50-60 years with acute or convalescent COVID-19. Material: peripheral blood. V usage is TRBV19 and J usage is TRBJ2-7; 8 bases match TRBD1. The CDR3 is CASTPTGGEQYF. DNA of the CDR3: TGTGCCAGTACCCCCACAGGGGGCGAGCAGTACTTC.